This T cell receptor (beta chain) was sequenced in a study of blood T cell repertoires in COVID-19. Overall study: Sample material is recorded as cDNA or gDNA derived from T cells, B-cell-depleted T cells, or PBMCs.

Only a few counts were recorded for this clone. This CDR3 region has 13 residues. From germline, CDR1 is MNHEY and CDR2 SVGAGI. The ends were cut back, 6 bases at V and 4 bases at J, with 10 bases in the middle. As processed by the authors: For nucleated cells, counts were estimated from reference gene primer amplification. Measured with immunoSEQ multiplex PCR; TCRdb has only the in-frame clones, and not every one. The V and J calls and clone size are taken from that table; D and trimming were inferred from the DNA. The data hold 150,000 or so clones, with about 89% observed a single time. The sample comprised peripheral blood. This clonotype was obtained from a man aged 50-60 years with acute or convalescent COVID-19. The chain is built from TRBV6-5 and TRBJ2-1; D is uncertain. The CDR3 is CASSASGYNEQFF. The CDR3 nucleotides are TGTGCCAGCAGCGCCTCAGGATACAATGAGCAGTTCTTC.